These 19 T cell receptor beta chains share one sample of origin, sequenced in a study of beta chain features in type 1 diabetes. The sequenced template was cDNA made from the entire isolated RNA. Sequenced by immunoSEQ multiplex PCR; TCRdb stores in-frame clones only, minus some. The sample records about 40,000 clones, 49% being singletons. The sequencing sample was made of central memory CD4+ T cells from blood. Receptors originate from a woman between 18 and 29 years old in good health.

The V gene is TRBV4-1, the J gene TRBJ2-1; 8 bases fit TRBD2. The germline gives CDR1 MGHRA, CDR2 YSYEKL. V trimming: 5 bases; J trimming: 3 bases; junction bases outside the gene matches: 15. This CDR3 spans 18 amino acids. The CDR3 here is CASSNLRLERESYNEQFF. The DNA for the CDR3 is TGCGCCAGCAGCAATCTTAGGTTGGAGCGGGAGAGCTACAATGAGCAGTTCTTC.

The chain links TRBV2 to TRBJ1-4; D is unclear. Germline CDR1 is SNHLY and CDR2 is FYNNEI. The CDR3 has 13 amino acids. V lost 7 bases to trimming and J lost 2 bases, with 8 bases between them. The CDR3 region has the DNA TGTGCCAGCAAAGGAGGGACTAATGAAAAACTGTTTTTT. Protein sequence: CASKGGTNEKLFF.

The rearrangement links TRBV19 to TRBJ2-1, with D tentatively TRBD1 (5 bases). Per the germline V gene, CDR1 is LNHDA and CDR2 is SQIVND (reference sequence). V lost 1 base and J lost 8, with 15 bases in between. The CDR3 loop spans 15 amino acids. Written as DNA, the CDR3 is TGTGCCAGTAGTATAGCTCAGACAGCGACCCATGAGCAGTTCTTC. As protein: CASSIAQTATHEQFF.

The rearrangement uses TRBV5-1 and TRBJ1-2, with a tentative D call TRBD1 (5 bases). Germline V lookup: CDR1 SGHRS, CDR2 YFSETQ. Trimming removed 4 bases from V and 2 bases from J, with 12 bases in between. CDR3 length equals 14 residues. CDR3 coding DNA: TGCGCCAGCAGCCCAAGGACAAAAAACTATGGCTACACCTTC. Translation gives CASSPRTKNYGYTF.

The V gene is TRBV11-2, the J gene TRBJ1-4; no clear D. Germline assignment: CDR1 SGHAT and CDR2 FQNNGV. The CDR3 extends over 13 amino acids. The V and J ends lost 5 bases and 3 bases respectively, with 7 bases between them. The CDR3 reads CASSERANEKLFF. CDR3 in DNA: TGTGCCAGCAGCGAGCGTGCTAATGAAAAACTGTTTTTT.

This sequence joins TRBV29-1 and TRBJ1-3; D gene unclear. The germline V gene has CDR1 SQVTM and CDR2 ANQGSEA. CDR3 length: 13 amino acids. Trimming removed 7 bases at V and 0 bases at J, with 10 bases between. This CDR3 reads CSAQQSSGNTIYF. CDR3 nucleotide sequence: TGCAGCGCGCAACAGAGCTCTGGAAACACCATATATTTT.

This chain connects TRBV7-9 to TRBJ2-5, with TRBD2 matching 9 bases. This CDR3 contains 16 residues. Germline V gives CDR1 SEHNR, CDR2 FQNEAQ (reference sequence). Trimming removed 5 bases from V and 5 bases from J; junction bases left unmatched: 12. CDR3 nucleotide sequence: TGTGCCAGCAGCCTCTTTAGACTAGCGGAGGGGGAGACCCAGTACTTC. It encodes CASSLFRLAEGETQYF. Based on the CDR3 plus reference TRBV7-9 and TRBJ2-5, the full variable domain is DTGVSQNPRHKITKRGQNVTFRCDPISEHNRLYWYRQTLGQGPEFLTYFQNEAQLEKSRLLSDRFSAERPKGSFSTLEIQRTEQGDSAMYLCASSLFRLAEGETQYFGPGTRLLVL.

This clone was seen a few times. V and J are TRBV5-1 and TRBJ1-4; D is perhaps TRBD1 (5 bases). Germline V gene lookup returns CDR1 SGHRS and CDR2 YFSETQ. The CDR3 loop spans 15 amino acids. With 5 bases removed from V and 0 bases from J, the gap between germline ends came to 11 bases. CDR3 loop: CASRGDLATNEKLFF. The CDR3, as DNA: TGCGCCAGCAGAGGGGATCTTGCAACTAATGAAAAACTGTTTTTT.

This clone came up a few times. This chain joins TRBV28 and TRBJ2-7, with 8 positions matching TRBD1. The ends lost 6 bases at V and 5 bases at J; junction bases unmatched: 9. The germline gives CDR1 MDHEN, CDR2 SYDVKM. The CDR3 contains 14 residues. As DNA, the CDR3 is TGTGCCAGCAGCAAGACAGGGGCCCTTCACGAGCAGTACTTC. This encodes CASSKTGALHEQYF.

CDR3 loop: CASSLGGGTGDLYEQYF. CDR3 in DNA: TGTGCCAGCAGCTTAGGAGGAGGGACAGGGGATCTCTACGAGCAGTACTTC. The J gene is TRBJ2-7, the V gene TRBV7-2; the match to TRBD1 covers 10 bases. The CDR3 has 17 residues. The germline gives CDR1 SGHTA, CDR2 FQGNSA. The junction had 9 bases not matched to a gene; V was cut back by 1 base and J by 3 bases.

There are a few counts of this clone. This rearrangement joins TRBV18 to TRBJ1-1; 8 nucleotides align to TRBD1. CDR1 and CDR2 (germline): KGHSH, LQKENI. The CDR3 is 15 residues long. V trimming: 3 bases; J trimming: 1 base; junction bases outside the gene matches: 4. This CDR3 reads CASSPGQGSNTEAFF. CDR3 sequence (DNA): TGTGCCAGCTCACCTGGACAGGGATCGAACACTGAAGCTTTCTTT.

The V gene is TRBV7-8, the J gene TRBJ2-1, with 9 bases lining up with TRBD2. Trimming at V came to 6 bases and at J to 0 bases, leaving 18 bases not matched to a gene. Per the germline V gene, CDR1 is SGHVS and CDR2 is FQNEAQ. CDR3 length: 20 residues. The CDR3: CASRPRFSGSGPSSYNEQFF. The CDR3 bases are TGTGCCAGCAGGCCTAGATTTAGCGGGAGCGGGCCTTCCTCCTACAATGAGCAGTTCTTC. The entire variable domain, with the rest obtained from reference TRBV7-8 and TRBJ2-1, is as follows: GAGVSQSPRYKVAKRGQDVALRCDPISGHVSLFWYQQALGQGPEFLTYFQNEAQLDKSGLPSDRFFAERPEGSVSTLKIQRTQQEDSAVYLCASRPRFSGSGPSSYNEQFFGPGTRLTVL.

This CDR3 is CASSGGDPEAFF. The CDR3 DNA reads as TGCGCCAGCAGTGGCGGGGACCCTGAAGCTTTCTTT. This chain links TRBV10-2 with TRBJ1-1, with D tentatively TRBD1 (5 bases). The CDR3 runs 12 residues. V lost 4 bases and J 6 bases, leaving 9 bases between the germline ends. The germline CDR1 and CDR2 sequences are WSHSY and SAAADI.

The J gene is TRBJ1-4, the V gene TRBV30; 7 nucleotides line up with TRBD1. The CDR3 is 14 residues long. Germline V lookup: CDR1 GTSNPN, CDR2 SVGIG (reference sequence). V shed 5 bases and J 5 bases; nucleotides not matched to a gene: 8. The CDR3 nucleotides read TGTGCCTGGGACCAGACAGGGAGAAATGAAAAACTGTTTTTT. This codes for CAWDQTGRNEKLFF.

This chain joins TRBV30 and TRBJ1-6; maybe TRBD1 (6 bases). The CDR3 consists of 13 residues. The germline gives CDR1 GTSNPN, CDR2 SVGIG (reference sequence). V was pared by 3 bases and J by 7 bases, with 10 bases between. CDR3 nucleotides: TGTGCCTGGAGGGACAGTAAGAATTCACCCCTCCACTTT. Its translation is CAWRDSKNSPLHF.

This clone was detected only a few times. V and J are TRBV27 and TRBJ2-1; 9 bases align to TRBD2. Germline-derived CDR1 and CDR2 are MNHEY and SMNVEV (reference sequence). Trimming took 0 bases from V and 1 from J; bases not matched to a gene: 4. The CDR3 has 17 residues. CDR3 in DNA: TGTGCCAGCAGTTTATCAGGCGGGAGGGGGTCCTACAATGAGCAGTTCTTC. It codes for CASSLSGGRGSYNEQFF.

The chain joins TRBV6-1 to TRBJ2-7; possibly TRBD1 for D (7 bases). The V and J ends lost 2 bases and 6 bases respectively, with 14 bases between them. This CDR3 is built from 14 residues. The germline V gene has CDR1 MNHNS and CDR2 SASEGT. CDR3 DNA: TGTGCCAGCAGTGAATCTGGAGGGGGCCGCGAGCAGTACTTC. This codes for CASSESGGGREQYF.

The rearrangement joins TRBV6-6 to TRBJ2-2, with a possible D match to TRBD1 (6 bases). Germline-derived CDR1 and CDR2 are MNHNY and SVGAGI (reference sequence). Between the trimmed V and J ends, which lost 7 bases and 3 bases, there was a span of 12 bases. The CDR3 is 14 amino acids. CDR3 in DNA: TGTGCCAGCACCCGGGACAAAGACACCGGGGAGCTGTTTTTT. Encoded protein: CASTRDKDTGELFF.

In nucleotides, the CDR3 is TGCGCCAGCAGCTTGACTAGCGGGAGCTCCCATGAGCAGTTCTTC. This encodes CASSLTSGSSHEQFF. The V and J genes are TRBV5-1 and TRBJ2-1; 11 positions match TRBD2. Germline V gives CDR1 SGHRS, CDR2 YFSETQ. The CDR3 runs 15 residues. The V segment lost 1 base and the J segment 8 bases; nucleotides outside the gene matches: 5.